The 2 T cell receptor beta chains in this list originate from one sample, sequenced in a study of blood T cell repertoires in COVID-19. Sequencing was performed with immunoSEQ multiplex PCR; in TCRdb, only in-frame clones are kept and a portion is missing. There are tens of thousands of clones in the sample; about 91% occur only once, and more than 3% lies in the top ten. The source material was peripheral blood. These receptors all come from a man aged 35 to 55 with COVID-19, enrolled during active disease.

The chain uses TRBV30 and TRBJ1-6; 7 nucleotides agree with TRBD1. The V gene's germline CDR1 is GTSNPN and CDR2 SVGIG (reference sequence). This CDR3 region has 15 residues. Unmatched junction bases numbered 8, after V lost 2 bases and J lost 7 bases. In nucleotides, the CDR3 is TGTGCCTGGAGTAGACTACAGGGGACCAATTCACCCCTCCACTTT. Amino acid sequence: CAWSRLQGTNSPLHF.

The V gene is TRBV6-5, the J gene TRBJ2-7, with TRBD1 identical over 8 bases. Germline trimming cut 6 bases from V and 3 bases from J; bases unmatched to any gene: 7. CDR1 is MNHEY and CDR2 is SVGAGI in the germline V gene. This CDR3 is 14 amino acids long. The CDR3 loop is CASSQDRVSYEQYF. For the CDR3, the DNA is TGTGCCAGCAGCCAGGACAGGGTAAGCTACGAGCAGTACTTC.